This T cell receptor beta chain stems from a study of blood T cell repertoires in COVID-19. Methods used by the authors: Nucleated cell number was recorded as an estimate derived from reference gene primer amplification. Sequenced by immunoSEQ multiplex PCR; TCRdb stores in-frame clones only, minus some. The V and J calls and the clone size are those of that table, but D and trimming were determined from the DNA. The sample yields about 170,000 clones, roughly 80% seen once. The CDR3 loop spans 14 amino acids. Trimming at V came to 3 bases and at J to 2 bases, leaving 3 bases not matched to a gene. Germline CDR1 KGHSH, CDR2 LQKENI.

Material: peripheral blood. The TCR comes from a human donor with acute or convalescent COVID-19. The donor label of this sample is uncertain. The chain carries TRBV18 and TRBJ2-5, with 7 bases lining up with TRBD2. CDR3 protein: CASSPGTTQETQYF. CDR3 bases: TGTGCCAGCTCACCTGGGACTACTCAAGAGACCCAGTACTTC.